This TCR beta chain was obtained from a study of cytomegalovirus exposure and HLA in healthy donors. 13 Jbeta primers and 60 Vbeta primers were used for the PCR. Data came from immunoSEQ multiplex PCR; TCRdb stores just in-frame clones and leaves some out. The table lists about 230,000 clones, around 78% of them singletons, with about 0.5% in the top ten. Broader study findings: Beyond CMV serostatus, there was no information to go on about immune exposure. What TCR beta sequences reportedly achieved was accurate prediction of HLA-A and HLA-B alleles in most subjects.

There are a few counts of this clone. Its antigen is as yet unknown. Germline assignment: CDR1 MNHEY and CDR2 SVGAGI. The CDR3 is 14 amino acids. V was shortened by 3 bases and J by 1 base, with 9 bases between the two germline ends. This chain connects TRBV6-5 to TRBJ2-5; perhaps TRBD1 as D (5 bases). This sequence originates from a boy aged 10-17 years in good health and CMV-seronegative. Sequencing was carried out using PBMCs. CDR3 amino acids: CASSYRGFQETQYF. CDR3 DNA: TGTGCCAGCAGTTATAGGGGCTTCCAAGAGACCCAGTACTTC.